Each of the 10 T cell receptor beta chains below was sequenced from the same sample in a study of tissue T cells after allogeneic stem cell transplantation. TCRdb keeps only in-frame clones here, not all; method: immunoSEQ multiplex PCR. In the table there are 20,000 to 30,000 clones, less than 95% of which are singletons. This sample comprised blood, obtained before transplantation. The receptors come from a male donor at least 60 years old who later had graft-versus-host disease after an allogeneic stem cell transplant.

The chain links TRBV7-2 to TRBJ2-1; D call uncertain. The CDR3 has 14 amino acids. CDR1 is SGHTA and CDR2 is FQGNSA in the germline V gene. The ends were cut back, 1 base at V and 0 bases at J, with 4 bases in the middle. The CDR3 sequence: CASSLDHSYNEQFF. The CDR3 DNA is TGTGCCAGCAGCTTAGACCACTCCTACAATGAGCAGTTCTTC.

The V gene is TRBV3-1 (or the pseudogene TRBV3-2), the J gene TRBJ1-5; unclear D gene. Per germline, CDR1 LGHDT and CDR2 YNNKEL (reference sequence). The CDR3 is made up of 15 amino acids. V lost 0 bases and J lost 0, with 6 bases in between. The CDR3 nucleotides read TGTGCCAGCAGCCAAGACTCAGTTAGCAATCAGCCCCAGCATTTT. Translation gives CASSQDSVSNQPQHF.

V gene TRBV3-1 (or the pseudogene TRBV3-2) combines with J gene TRBJ1-1; D gene unclear. This CDR3 has 14 residues. Trimming took 1 base from V and 0 from J, leaving 6 bases between them. The V gene's germline CDR1 is LGHDT and CDR2 YNNKEL (reference sequence). DNA of the CDR3: TGTGCCAGCAGCCAAGGGTCAGTGAACACTGAAGCTTTCTTT. It codes for CASSQGSVNTEAFF.

The J gene is TRBJ1-4, the V gene TRBV6-5; D is unclear. Per the germline V gene, CDR1 is MNHEY and CDR2 is SVGAGI. This CDR3 spans 14 amino acids. Trimming left V 4 bases short and J 7 bases short, with 13 bases between. CDR3 in amino acids: CASSSLREGEKLFF. As DNA, the CDR3 is TGTGCCAGCAGTTCCCTCAGAGAGGGTGAAAAACTGTTTTTT.

Here the CDR3 DNA reads TGTGCCAGCAGTCTTCGACAGGGCGGCTACGAGCAGTACTTC. It specifies CASSLRQGGYEQYF. The rearrangement joins TRBV6-6 to TRBJ2-7, with 7 nucleotides matching TRBD1. The CDR3 extends over 14 amino acids. Germline V gene data show CDR1 as MNHNY and CDR2 as SVGAGI (reference sequence). V trimming: 5 bases; J trimming: 3 bases; junction bases outside the gene matches: 7.

This CDR3 reads CASSLGGGRSYEQYF. CDR3 nucleotide sequence: TGTGCCAGCAGCTTGGGGGGTGGGAGATCCTACGAGCAGTACTTC. The gene calls are TRBV5-4 and TRBJ2-7, with a weak D call TRBD2 (5 bases). The CDR3 is made up of 15 amino acids. Germline assignment: CDR1 SGHNT and CDR2 YYREEE (reference sequence). V lost 0 bases, J lost 1 base, and 11 bases lay in between.

The rearrangement uses TRBV19 and TRBJ1-3, with D uncertain. Germline CDR1 reads LNHDA; CDR2 reads SQIVND (reference sequence). The ends were cut back, 3 bases at V and 1 base at J, with 7 bases in the middle. The CDR3 length is 14 residues. The CDR3, as DNA: TGTGCCAGTAGTATCACGGAGTCTGGAAACACCATATATTTT. Its translation: CASSITESGNTIYF.

The V call is TRBV24-1, the J call TRBJ2-7; possible D gene TRBD1, 6 bases. The germline V gene encodes CDR1 KGHDR and CDR2 SFDVKD. The germline V and J ends were trimmed by 7 bases and 4 bases, with 13 bases remaining between them. This CDR3 region has 13 residues. Here the CDR3 reads CATSTDRTYEQYF. The DNA of the CDR3 is TGTGCCACCAGCACAGACAGGACTTACGAGCAGTACTTC.

This chain connects TRBV6-5 to TRBJ1-1; possible D gene TRBD1, 6 bases. The V gene's germline CDR1 is MNHEY and CDR2 SVGAGI. The CDR3 totals 12 residues. Trimming stripped 7 bases from V and 8 bases from J, with 14 bases between. The CDR3 DNA reads TGTGCCAGCACTACGGTGGGGACAGAAGCTTTCTTT. Protein product: CASTTVGTEAFF.

J is TRBJ2-2 and V is TRBV7-3; D is unclear. V lost 6 bases to trimming and J lost 2 bases, with 1 base between them. Looked up from germline, CDR1 is SGHTA and CDR2 is FQGTGA. The CDR3 has 11 residues. The CDR3 nucleotides read TGTGCCAGCAGAAACACCGGGGAGCTGTTTTTT. This translates into CASRNTGELFF.